Only one count was recorded for the clone carrying this T cell receptor beta chain. This sample was taken from a study of OX40 agonist ivuxolimab in advanced cancers. Here immunoSEQ multiplex PCR was the method, and the copy in TCRdb shows in-frame clones only, minus some. Seen here are around 83,000 clones, about four fifths observed once, and the top ten hold approximately 7.4%. The CDR3 runs to 13 residues. V gave up 3 bases and J gave up 4 bases; unmatched junction bases: 3. The germline V gene encodes CDR1 GTSNPN and CDR2 SVGIG (reference sequence). The clonotype was recovered from an adult with an advanced solid tumor such as melanoma, head and neck, liver or kidney cancer. The sequencing used CD4+ or CD8+ T cells sorted from blood, collected in a trial of the OX40 agonist ivuxolimab. The V gene is TRBV30, the J gene TRBJ1-3; 7 bases line up with TRBD1. In DNA form, the CDR3 reads TGTGCCTGGAGCACAGGGGTAGGAAACACCATATATTTT. Amino acids: CAWSTGVGNTIYF. Drawing the rest from reference TRBV30 and TRBJ1-3, the complete variable domain is SQTIHQWPATLVQPVGSPLSLECTVEGTSNPNLYWYRQAAGRGLQLLFYSVGIGQISSEVPQNLSASRPQDRQFILSSKKLLLSDSGFYLCAWSTGVGNTIYFGEGSWLTVV.